This TCR beta chain was observed in a study of blood T cell repertoires in COVID-19 (TCRdb year 2020). Study-wide context: Samples covering the acute and convalescent phases of COVID-19 were provided by collaborators in the United States, Italy and Spain. The prospective study material was composed of cDNA or gDNA derived from T cells, B-cell-depleted T cells, or PBMCs. The dataset comprised deeply sampled blood TCRbeta repertoires from subjects exposed to, actively infected with, or recovered from COVID-19. The repertoires were released in a freely available public database meant as a resource for research on the immune response to SARS-CoV-2. The samples were drawn from the first 160 participants of the ongoing ImmuneRACE study and from under 1,500 subjects provided by 6 global collaborators. Nearly every sample came with metadata listing a de-identified subject ID, COVID-19 status, age in years and sex. Where available, HLA class I and class II types were taken from metadata supplied by the sample provider and were not determined by assay-based typing.

Trimming accounts for 7 bases at V and 6 bases at J, while the number of junction bases matched to no gene is 5. From a lookup of the germline V gene (reference sequence), CDR1 and CDR2 are GTSNPN and SVGIG. The CDR3 numbers 12 residues from cysteine through phenylalanine. Only CDR3 DNA is held: 36 bases, read in frame from base 1. Concerning this clone: What this receptor recognizes is not known. No base qualities exist here, and no much larger clone lies one base off it.

Overall study results and their limits: Clinical and demographic metadata were provided uncurated, with the amount varying by source and participant.

Whole blood was collected in K2EDTA tubes by collaborating institutions according to the institutions' own protocols. For TCRbeta analysis, collaborators shipped samples in one of three forms: frozen whole blood, isolated PBMCs, or DNA extracted from either of those sample types. TCRbeta CDR3 regions were amplified from genomic DNA by means of the immunoSEQ Assay, a bias-controlled multiplex PCR. The source study handled its data this way. The number of nucleated cells in each sample was estimated by amplification of reference gene primers within the assay. To quantify the absolute abundance of each unique TCRbeta CDR3 rearrangement, sequence reads were collapsed and filtered. For each sample, productive Simpson clonality was calculated as the square root of Simpson's diversity index across productive rearrangements. In its TCRdb copy, this immuneACCESS table keeps in-frame sequences only and misses some clones. Where compared with another copy, unresolved V genes explain less than half of these, and the others have no known cause. Clone size and V and J calls were adopted from that table, with D and trimming inferred from the DNA. The sample data list about 210,000 clones, and around 92% of these were observed just once. Around 1.2% of the sample is taken by the ten largest.

The V and J segments used are TRBV30 and TRBJ2-5; 10 central bases correspond to TRBD1. The sequence came from a man aged 30 to 45 with acute or convalescent COVID-19. Sequencing was performed on peripheral blood. CDR3 region: CASDRGFKTQYF. The nucleotide sequence is given as TGTGCCTCGGACAGGGGGTTCAAGACCCAGTACTTC.